This TCR beta chain was recovered during a study of T cell responses to AZD1222 COVID-19 vaccine. Generated by immunoSEQ multiplex PCR, the TCRdb table keeps only in-frame clones and is missing some. In the table there are approximately 70,000 clones, about nine tenths of which are singletons. The clonotype was recovered from an adult in good health. Sequences were derived from peripheral blood, sampled on day 0 of AZD1222 vaccination.

CDR3 DNA: TGTGCCAGCAGCTTAGCAAGACAGGGCTATGGCTACACCTTC. This translates into CASSLARQGYGYTF. The J gene is TRBJ1-2, the V gene TRBV7-9, with 7 positions matching TRBD1. The ends lost 0 bases at V and 4 bases at J; junction bases unmatched: 2. Germline CDR1 SEHNR, CDR2 FQNEAQ (reference sequence). CDR3 size: 14 residues.